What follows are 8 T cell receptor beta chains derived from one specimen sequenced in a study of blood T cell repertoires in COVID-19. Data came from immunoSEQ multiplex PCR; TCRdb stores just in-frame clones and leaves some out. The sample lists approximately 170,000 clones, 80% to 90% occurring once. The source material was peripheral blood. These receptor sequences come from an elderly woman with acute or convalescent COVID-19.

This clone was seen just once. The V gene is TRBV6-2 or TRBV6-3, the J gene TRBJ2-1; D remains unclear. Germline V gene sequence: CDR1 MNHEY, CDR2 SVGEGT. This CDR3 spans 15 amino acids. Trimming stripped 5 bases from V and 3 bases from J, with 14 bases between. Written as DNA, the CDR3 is TGTGCCAGCAGTCGAACAGAACGATTCTACAATGAGCAGTTCTTC. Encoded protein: CASSRTERFYNEQFF.

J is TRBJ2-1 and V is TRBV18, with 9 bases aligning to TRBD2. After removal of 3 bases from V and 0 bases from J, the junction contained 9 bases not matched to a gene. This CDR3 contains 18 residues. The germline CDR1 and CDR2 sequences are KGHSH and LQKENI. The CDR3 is CASSPLTSGMTSYNEQFF. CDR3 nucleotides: TGTGCCAGCTCACCGTTGACTAGCGGAATGACCTCCTACAATGAGCAGTTCTTC.

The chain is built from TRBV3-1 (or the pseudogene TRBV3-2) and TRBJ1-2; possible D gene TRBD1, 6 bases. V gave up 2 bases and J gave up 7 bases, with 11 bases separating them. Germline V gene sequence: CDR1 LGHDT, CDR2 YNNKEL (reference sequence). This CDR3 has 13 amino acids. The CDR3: CASSQWGGSGYTF. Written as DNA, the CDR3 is TGTGCCAGCAGCCAATGGGGGGGCAGTGGCTACACCTTC.

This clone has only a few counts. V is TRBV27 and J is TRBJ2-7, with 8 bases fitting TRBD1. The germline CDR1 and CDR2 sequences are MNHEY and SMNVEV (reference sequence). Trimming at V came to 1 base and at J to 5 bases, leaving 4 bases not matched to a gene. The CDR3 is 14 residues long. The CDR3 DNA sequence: TGTGCCAGCAGTTTATGGACAGGGATCAACGAGCAGTACTTC. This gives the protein CASSLWTGINEQYF.

The CDR3, as DNA: TGTGCCAGCCCGGGAAACACCATATATTTT. It translates to CASPGNTIYF. This rearrangement joins TRBV21-1 to TRBJ1-3. TRBV21-1 is reported as a pseudogene. This CDR3 is 10 amino acids long.

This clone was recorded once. The chain's CDR3 is CASSRRTSGGSEQFF. The CDR3 bases are TGCGCCAGCAGCAGAAGGACTAGCGGGGGGAGTGAGCAGTTCTTC. This chain joins TRBV4-3 and TRBJ2-1; the match to TRBD2 covers 14 bases. This CDR3 has 15 residues. V shed 5 bases, J shed 9 bases, and the junction held 6 bases outside the gene matches. The germline gives CDR1 LGHNA, CDR2 YSLEER.

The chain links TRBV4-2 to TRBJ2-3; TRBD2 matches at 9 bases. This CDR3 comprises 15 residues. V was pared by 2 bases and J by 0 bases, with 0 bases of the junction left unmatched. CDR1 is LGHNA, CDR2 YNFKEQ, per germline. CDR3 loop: CASSQTSGSTDTQYF. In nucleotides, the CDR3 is TGTGCCAGCAGCCAAACTAGCGGGAGCACAGATACGCAGTATTTT.

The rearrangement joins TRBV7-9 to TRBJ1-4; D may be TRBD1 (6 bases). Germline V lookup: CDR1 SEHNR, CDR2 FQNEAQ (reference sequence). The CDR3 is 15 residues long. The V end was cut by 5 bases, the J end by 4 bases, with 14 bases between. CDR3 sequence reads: CASSRSTGINEKLFF. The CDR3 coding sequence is TGTGCCAGCAGCCGCTCGACAGGCATTAATGAAAAACTGTTTTTT.